This T cell receptor (beta chain) was sequenced for a study of identical twins. Study-wide results and caveats: A lower insertion count was a feature of abundant cord blood beta clonotypes, with no such feature in memory repertoires.

TCRdb re-derived calls from the 5' RACE reads in MiXCR, one entry per CDR3 protein. The sample has 700,000 or so distinct CDR3 sequences; approximately 22% are singletons. V lost 2 bases and J 0 bases, leaving 6 bases between the germline ends. The CDR3 contains 14 residues. As regards this clonotype: The antigen remains undetermined.

This sample was also put to use in a study of T cells expressing NK-cell markers. From that study: The TCR beta repertoires were obtained from sorted CD3+CD56+NKG2C+, CD3+CD56+NKG2C- and CD3+CD56-NKG2C+ T cells. A few donors showed these clonotypes also leading the CD3+CD56-NKG2C+ fraction. Clones of NKG2C+ T cells that had expanded were of unclear HCMV specificity.

Material: PBMCs. The chain combines TRBV12-3 or TRBV12-4 with TRBJ2-3; D is uncertain. This TCR derives from a woman younger than 35 in good health. The CDR3 DNA reads TGTGCCAGCAGTTTACACGAGAGCACAGATACGCAGTATTTT. Translating gives CASSLHESTDTQYF.